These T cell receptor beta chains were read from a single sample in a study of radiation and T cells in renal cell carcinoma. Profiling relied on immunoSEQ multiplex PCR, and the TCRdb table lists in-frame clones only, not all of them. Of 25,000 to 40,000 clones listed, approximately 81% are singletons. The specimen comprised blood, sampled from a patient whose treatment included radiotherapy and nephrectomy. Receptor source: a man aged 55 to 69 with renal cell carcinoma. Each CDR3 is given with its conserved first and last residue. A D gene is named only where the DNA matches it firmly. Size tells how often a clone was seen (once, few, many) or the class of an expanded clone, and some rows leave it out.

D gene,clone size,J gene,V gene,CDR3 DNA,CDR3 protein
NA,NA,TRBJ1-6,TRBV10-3,TGTGCCATCAGTGATGACAAGTATAATTCACCCCTCCACTTT,CAISDDKYNSPLHF
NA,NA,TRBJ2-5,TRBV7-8,TGTGCCAGCATCCCAGGGAGTCAAGAGACCCAGTACTTC,CASIPGSQETQYF
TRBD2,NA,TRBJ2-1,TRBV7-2,TGTGCCAGCCAGCGGGGGTCCTACAATGAGCAGTTCTTC,CASQRGSYNEQFF
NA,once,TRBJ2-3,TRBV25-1,TGTGCCAGCAGCCCATCGGGGGTCACAGATACGCAGTATTTT,CASSPSGVTDTQYF
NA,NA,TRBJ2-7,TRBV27,TGTGCCAGCAGTCCCCAGGGAGGAGAGCAGTACTTC,CASSPQGGEQYF
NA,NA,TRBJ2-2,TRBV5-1,TGCGCCAGCAGCCTAGGACAGACCGGGGAGCTGTTTTTT,CASSLGQTGELFF
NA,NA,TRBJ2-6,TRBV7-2,TGTGCCAGCAGCTTGACCCTGTATGGGGCCAACGTCCTGACTTTC,CASSLTLYGANVLTF
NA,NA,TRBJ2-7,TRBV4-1,TGCGCCAGCAGCCAAGTATCCAGGGAAGGTCACGAGCAGTACTTC,CASSQVSREGHEQYF
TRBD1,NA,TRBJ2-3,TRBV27,TGTGCCAGCAGTATTCGAGGACAGGTAACAGATACGCAGTATTTT,CASSIRGQVTDTQYF
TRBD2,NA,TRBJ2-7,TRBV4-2,TGTGCCAGCAGCCAAGATTGGCTAGCGGCCAACGAGCAGTACTTC,CASSQDWLAANEQYF
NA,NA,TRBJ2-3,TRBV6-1,TGTGCCAGCAGTAAAGGACCCGTCGGTACGCAGTATTTT,CASSKGPVGTQYF
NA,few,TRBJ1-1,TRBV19,TGTGCCAGTAGTATTAACGAGAACACTGAAGCTTTCTTT,CASSINENTEAFF
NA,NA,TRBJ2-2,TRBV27,TGTGCCAGCTTTCCAGGGAACACCGGGGAGCTGTTTTTT,CASFPGNTGELFF
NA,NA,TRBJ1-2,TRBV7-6,TGTGCCAGCACCGGATACCGGCACGGCTACACCTTC,CASTGYRHGYTF
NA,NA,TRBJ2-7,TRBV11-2,TGTGCCAGCAGCCCAATATCAGGGTTTTCGGCCGAGCAGTACTTC,CASSPISGFSAEQYF
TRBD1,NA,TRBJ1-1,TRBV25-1,TGTGCCAGCAGTGCACAGGGGTGGGGCGCTGAAGCTTTCTTT,CASSAQGWGAEAFF
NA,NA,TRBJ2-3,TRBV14,TGTGCCAGCAGCCAAGTTCGCCAGGGCGCAGATACGCAGTATTTT,CASSQVRQGADTQYF
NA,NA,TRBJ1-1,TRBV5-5,TGTGCCAGCAGCTTCAGGGGCCCGAACACTGAAGCTTTCTTT,CASSFRGPNTEAFF
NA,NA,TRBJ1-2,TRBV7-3,TGTGCCAGCAGCTCAAGGGGAGGAGAGGGCTACACCTTC,CASSSRGGEGYTF
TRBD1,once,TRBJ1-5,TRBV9,TGTGCCAGCAGCCAGACAGGGGGCGGAGGGCAGCCCCAGCATTTT,CASSQTGGGGQPQHF
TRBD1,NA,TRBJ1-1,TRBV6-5,TGTGCCAGCAGTTTTCACGGGACAGGGGGGACTGAAGCTTTCTTT,CASSFHGTGGTEAFF
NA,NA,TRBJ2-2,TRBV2,TGTGCCAGCAGTGAAGTAGGTTCCACCGGGGAGCTGTTTTTT,CASSEVGSTGELFF
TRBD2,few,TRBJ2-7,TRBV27,TGTGCCAGCAGTTTGTCTCTAGCGGGGGGCACCTACGAGCAGTACTTC,CASSLSLAGGTYEQYF
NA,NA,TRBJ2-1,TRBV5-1,TGCGCCAGCAGCTTTAGCGACTCCTACAATGAGCAGTTCTTC,CASSFSDSYNEQFF
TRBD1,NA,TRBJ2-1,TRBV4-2,TGTGCCAGCAGCCAAGCAGGGGGCCTAGCCCCCTACAATGAGCAGTTCTTC,CASSQAGGLAPYNEQFF
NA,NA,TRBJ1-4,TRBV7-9,TGTGCCAGCAGCCCCTACAGCGCAGGAAATGAAAAACTGTTTTTT,CASSPYSAGNEKLFF
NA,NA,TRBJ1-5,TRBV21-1,TGTGCCAGCAGCCAACCGGGACACCAGAATCAGCCCCAGCATTTT,CASSQPGHQNQPQHF
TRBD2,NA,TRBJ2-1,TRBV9,TGTGCCAGCAGCGAGAGACTAGCGGCCTACAATGAGCAGTTCTTC,CASSERLAAYNEQFF
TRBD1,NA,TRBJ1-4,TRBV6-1,TGTGCCAGCAGGTGGACAGGAGAAAAACTGTTTTTT,CASRWTGEKLFF
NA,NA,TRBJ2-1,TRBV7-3,TGTGCCAGCAGCTTAACGGGGGCGAGCTCCTACAATGAGCAGTTCTTC,CASSLTGASSYNEQFF
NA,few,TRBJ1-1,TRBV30,TGTGCCTGGTGGGGGGCGCCTTTGATGAACACTGAAGCTTTCTTT,CAWWGAPLMNTEAFF
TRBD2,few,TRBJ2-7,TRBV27,TGTGCCAGCAGTAAGCGGGATACCTACGAGCAGTACTTC,CASSKRDTYEQYF
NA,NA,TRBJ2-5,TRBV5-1,TGCGCCAGCAGCTATAACCGGGAGACCCAGTACTTC,CASSYNRETQYF
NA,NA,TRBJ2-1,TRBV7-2,TGTGCCAGCAGCTACGCCACCTCTTACAATGAGCAGTTCTTC,CASSYATSYNEQFF
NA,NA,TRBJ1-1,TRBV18,TGTGCCAGCTCACCAAGACCGAGAGATGAAGCTTTCTTT,CASSPRPRDEAFF
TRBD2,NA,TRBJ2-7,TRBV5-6,TGTGCCAGCGCGCGCTCTAGCGGTTACGAGCAGTACTTC,CASARSSGYEQYF
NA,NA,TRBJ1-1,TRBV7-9,TGTGCCAGCAGCCCACCCAACACAGTCGGCGAAGCTTTCTTT,CASSPPNTVGEAFF
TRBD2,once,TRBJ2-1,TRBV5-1,TGCGCCAGCAGCGGGCTAGCGGGATGGGATGAGCAGTTCTTC,CASSGLAGWDEQFF
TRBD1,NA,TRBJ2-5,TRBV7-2,TGTGCCAGCAGCCTAGGGACAGGGTTACCCTCGGGGGAGACCCAGTACTTC,CASSLGTGLPSGETQYF
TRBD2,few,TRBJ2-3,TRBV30,TGTGCCTTGGGACTAGCGGGAGAAGATACGCAGTATTTT,CALGLAGEDTQYF
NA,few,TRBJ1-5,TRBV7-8,TGTGCCAGCAGCTTAGCACAGGGTCAGCCCCAGCATTTT,CASSLAQGQPQHF
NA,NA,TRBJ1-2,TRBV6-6,TGTGCCAGCAGTTACAGGCAGGAGTGGGATGGCTACACCTTC,CASSYRQEWDGYTF
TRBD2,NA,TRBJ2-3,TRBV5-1,TGCGCCAGCAGCTCGACGATACTAGCGGGAAGAGATACGCAGTATTTT,CASSSTILAGRDTQYF
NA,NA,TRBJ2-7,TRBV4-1,TGCGCCAGCAGCCGTGCTCTCGGATCCTCCTACGAGCAGTACTTC,CASSRALGSSYEQYF
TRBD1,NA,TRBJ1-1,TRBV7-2,TGTGCCAGCAGCTTTTACAGGGGCACTGAAGCTTTCTTT,CASSFYRGTEAFF
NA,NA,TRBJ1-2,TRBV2,TGTGCCAGCAGCGTCTATGGCTACACCTTC,CASSVYGYTF
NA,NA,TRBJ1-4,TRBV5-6,TGTGCCAGCAGCTTGGGGATTCAGGGCCCTGGAGATAAACTGTTTTTT,CASSLGIQGPGDKLFF
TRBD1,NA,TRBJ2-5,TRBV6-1,TGTGCCAGCAGTGAAACGGGGACAGGCTGGGGAGAGCAGTACTTC,CASSETGTGWGEQYF
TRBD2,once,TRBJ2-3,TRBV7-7,TGTGCCAGCAGCTCGGGACTAGCGGTCACAGATACGCAGTATTTT,CASSSGLAVTDTQYF
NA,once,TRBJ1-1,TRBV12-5,TGTGCTAGTGGTCTCGGGGAGACGCGCACTGAAGCTTTCTTT,CASGLGETRTEAFF
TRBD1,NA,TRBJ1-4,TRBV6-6,TGTGTCACCGCTGACGGACAGGGGGGAGAAAAACTGTTTTTT,CVTADGQGGEKLFF
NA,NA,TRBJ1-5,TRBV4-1,TGCGCCAGCAGCTGGTCCTCCTCAAATCAGCCCCAGCATTTT,CASSWSSSNQPQHF
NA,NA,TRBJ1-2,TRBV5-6,TGTGCCAGCAGCTTGGGACAGAGCCTTTTTGGCTACACCTTC,CASSLGQSLFGYTF
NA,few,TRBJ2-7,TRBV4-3,TGCGCCAGCAGCCAAGAAGGGGCCGAGGTCGAGCAGTACTTC,CASSQEGAEVEQYF
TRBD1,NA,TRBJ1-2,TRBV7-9,TGTGCCAGCAGCGTACAGGGGGCGGGCTATGGCTACACCTTC,CASSVQGAGYGYTF
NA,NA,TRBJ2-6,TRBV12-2,TGTGCAAGTCGCTTGAGCGGCTACTTCTCTGGGGCCAACGTCCTGACTTTC,CASRLSGYFSGANVLTF
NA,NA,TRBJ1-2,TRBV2,TGTGCCAGCAGGTTAGAAGGGGCTTCCTATGGCTACACCTTC,CASRLEGASYGYTF
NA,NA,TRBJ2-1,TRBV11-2,TGTGCCAGCAGCTCCTCCCGGGTAGGGGCCCCTAACAATGAGCAGTTCTTC,CASSSSRVGAPNNEQFF
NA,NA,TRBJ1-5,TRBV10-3,TGTGCCATCAGTGAGGATTATCAGCCCCAGCATTTT,CAISEDYQPQHF